Listed below are T cell receptor beta chains from one sample, sequenced in a study of T cells after yellow fever vaccination. In TCRdb, the 5' RACE reads were re-called with MiXCR into one record per CDR3 protein. This sample has around 330,000 distinct CDR3 sequences, with about 3.5% found just once. Sequencing was performed on PBMCs, taken on the day of the yellow fever booster vaccination. The origin of the receptors is a man between 18 and 35 years old who received the YFV17D yellow fever vaccine. CDR3s include the opening cysteine and the closing phenylalanine or tryptophan. The D gene is left open where the match is weak. The listing skips clone size in some rows; elsewhere it reads once, few, many or a size class.

-	few	TRBV19	TRBJ2-1	12	CASSAIAMEQFF	TGTGCCAGTAGTGCCATAGCTATGGAGCAGTTCTTC
-	-	TRBV11-1	TRBJ1-2	16	CASSLTINQANYGYTF	TGTGCCAGCAGCCTGACCATTAACCAAGCTAACTATGGCTACACCTTC
TRBD1	few	TRBV6-5	TRBJ1-1	15	CASNAGGTENTEAFF	TGTGCCAGCAATGCAGGGGGGACAGAAAACACTGAAGCTTTCTTT
-	many	TRBV20-1	TRBJ2-1	12	CSASGGYNEQFF	TGCAGTGCTAGCGGGGGCTACAATGAGCAGTTCTTC
-	many	TRBV6-5	TRBJ2-4	16	CASSHGRLLAKNIQYF	TGTGCCAGCAGCCACGGACGGTTGCTAGCCAAAAACATTCAGTACTTC
-	few	TRBV7-8	TRBJ1-6	15	CASSPSAVWNSPLHF	TGTGCCAGCAGCCCCTCGGCCGTGTGGAATTCACCCCTCCACTTT
TRBD2	-	TRBV12-3/TRBV12-4	TRBJ2-1	14	CASSFQRGGNEQFF	TGTGCCAGCAGTTTTCAGCGGGGGGGGAATGAGCAGTTCTTC
TRBD2	-	TRBV7-2	TRBJ2-5	15	CASSSYGLASETQYF	TGTGCCAGCAGCTCTTATGGACTAGCCTCAGAGACCCAGTACTTC
-	-	TRBV12-3/TRBV12-4	TRBJ2-1	16	CASSLFAGGGGNEQFF	TGTGCCAGCAGTTTATTCGCCGGAGGGGGGGGCAATGAGCAGTTCTTC
TRBD1	many	TRBV7-3	TRBJ2-5	16	CASSLTGTVAQETQYF	TGTGCCAGCAGCTTAACCGGGACAGTGGCCCAAGAGACCCAGTACTTC